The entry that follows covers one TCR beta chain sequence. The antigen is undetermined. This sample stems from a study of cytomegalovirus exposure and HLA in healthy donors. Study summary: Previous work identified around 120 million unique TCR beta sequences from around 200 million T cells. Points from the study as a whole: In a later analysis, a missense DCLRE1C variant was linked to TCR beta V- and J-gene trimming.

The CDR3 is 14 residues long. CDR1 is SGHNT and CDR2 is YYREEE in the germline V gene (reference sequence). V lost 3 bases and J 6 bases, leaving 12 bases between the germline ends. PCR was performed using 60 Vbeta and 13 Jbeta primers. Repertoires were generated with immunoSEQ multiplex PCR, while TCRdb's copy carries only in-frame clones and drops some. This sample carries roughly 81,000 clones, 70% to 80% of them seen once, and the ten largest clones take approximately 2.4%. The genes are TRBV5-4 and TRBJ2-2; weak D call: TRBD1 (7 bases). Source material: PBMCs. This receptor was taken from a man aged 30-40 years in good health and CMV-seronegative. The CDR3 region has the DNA TGTGCCAGCAGCTCTGACAGGGAGGCCGGGGAGCTGTTTTTT. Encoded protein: CASSSDREAGELFF.